Listed below are T cell receptor beta chains from one sample, sequenced in a study of identical twins. TCRdb re-derived calls from the 5' RACE reads in MiXCR, one entry per CDR3 protein. This sample has a few hundred thousand distinct CDR3 sequences; over 8.5% occur once, and the top ten carry around 3%. This same sample was also taken into another study, of yellow fever vaccine responses in identical twins.

Input material: PBMCs. The receptors originated from a woman aged 18-29 years in good health. CDR3s include the opening cysteine and the closing phenylalanine or tryptophan.

>TRBV27|TRBJ2-4
CASSSPGHLAKNIQYF
>TRBV7-9|TRBJ2-2
CASSPGTITITGELFF
>TRBV4-3|TRBJ2-1
CASSQEWSGRPYNEHFF
>TRBV4-3|TRBJ1-3
CASSQDIGTQGLRGNTIYF
>TRBV29-1|TRBJ2-1
CSVEDSWGSYNEQFF
>TRBV12-3/TRBV12-4|TRBJ1-4
CASSFGQGHEKLFF
>TRBV5-1|TRBJ1-3
CASSPGPGNTIYF
>TRBV20-1|TRBJ2-5
CSASTGETQYF
>TRBV20-1|TRBJ2-6
CSEGPPLPRNSGANVLTF
>TRBV29-1|TRBJ2-7
CSVEDRRDRPYEQYF
>TRBV12-3/TRBV12-4|TRBJ2-3
CASSPWELAEGTDTQYF
>TRBV10-3|TRBJ2-2
CAISDTGELFF
>TRBV12-3/TRBV12-4|TRBJ1-6
CASSRRDLALSPLHF
>TRBV6-5|TRBJ2-7
CASSYGLPGYEQYF
>TRBV5-6|TRBJ2-5
CASSVLQGTQETQYF
>TRBV3-1|TRBJ1-5
CASSQDIGQPQHF
>TRBV5-6|TRBJ2-1
CASRRSGTGVNEQFF
>TRBV29-1|TRBJ1-1
CSVDEGRLTEAFF
>TRBV7-2|TRBJ2-1
CASSLGGRSYNEQFF
>TRBV20-1|TRBJ2-3
CSARDPLAGSSTDTQYF
>TRBV10-2|TRBJ2-7
CASSAKTGVGEQYF
>TRBV12-3/TRBV12-4|TRBJ2-1
CASSLAVRGTYNEQFF
>TRBV27|TRBJ1-5
CASSLGTGGIQPQHF
>TRBV28|TRBJ2-3
CASSLALRDTQYF
>TRBV20-1|TRBJ2-5
CSASFLETQYF
>TRBV28|TRBJ1-1
CASSLWAGLAEAFF
>TRBV5-1|TRBJ1-1
CASTPPDRGNTEAFF
>TRBV7-2|TRBJ2-1
CASSKLAGGPVDEQFF
>TRBV7-9|TRBJ2-3
CASSPLSWGDPQYF
>TRBV7-9|TRBJ1-1
CASSLFEEAFF
>TRBV6-5|TRBJ2-5
CASRRGETQYF
>TRBV4-3|TRBJ2-2
CASSPAGRTTGTGELFF
>TRBV7-2|TRBJ1-6
CASSLSRQHNSPLHF
>TRBV29-1|TRBJ2-3
CSVGVFVGTSTDTQYF
>TRBV20-1|TRBJ2-2
CSASQGGTGELFF
>TRBV18|TRBJ2-7
CASSTASGAGEQYF
>TRBV12-3/TRBV12-4|TRBJ2-2
CASSFTRAGELFF
>TRBV20-1|TRBJ2-4
CSALAGGPNIQYF
>TRBV20-1|TRBJ2-7
CSALRQAYEQYF
>TRBV7-9|TRBJ2-7
CASSARDRPASYF